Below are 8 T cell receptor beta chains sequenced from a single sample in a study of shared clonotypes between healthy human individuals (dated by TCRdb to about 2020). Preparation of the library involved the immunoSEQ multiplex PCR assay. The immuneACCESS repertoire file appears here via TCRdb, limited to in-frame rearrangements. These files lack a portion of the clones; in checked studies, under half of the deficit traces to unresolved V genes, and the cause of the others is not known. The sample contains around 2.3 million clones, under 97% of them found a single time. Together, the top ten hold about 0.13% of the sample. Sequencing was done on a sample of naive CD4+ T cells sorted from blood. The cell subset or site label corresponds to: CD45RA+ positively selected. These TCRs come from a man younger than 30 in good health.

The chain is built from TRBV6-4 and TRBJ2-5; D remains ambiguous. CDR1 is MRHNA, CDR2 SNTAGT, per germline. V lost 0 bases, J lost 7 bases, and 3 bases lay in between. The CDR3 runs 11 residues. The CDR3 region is CASSDSVTQYF. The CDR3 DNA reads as TGTGCCAGCAGTGACTCAGTGACCCAGTACTTC.

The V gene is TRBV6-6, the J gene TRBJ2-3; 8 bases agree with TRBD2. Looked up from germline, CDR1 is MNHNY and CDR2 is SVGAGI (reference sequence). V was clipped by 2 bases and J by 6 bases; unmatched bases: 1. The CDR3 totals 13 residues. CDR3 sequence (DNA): TGTGCCAGCAGTTACCCGGGGGGGGATACGCAGTATTTT. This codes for CASSYPGGDTQYF.

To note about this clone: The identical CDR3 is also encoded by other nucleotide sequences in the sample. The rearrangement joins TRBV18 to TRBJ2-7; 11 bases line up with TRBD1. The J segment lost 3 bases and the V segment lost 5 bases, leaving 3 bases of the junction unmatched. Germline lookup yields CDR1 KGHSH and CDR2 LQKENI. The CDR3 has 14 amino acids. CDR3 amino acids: CASSTGTGGYEQYF. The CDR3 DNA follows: TGTGCCAGCTCAACCGGGACAGGGGGCTACGAGCAGTACTTC.

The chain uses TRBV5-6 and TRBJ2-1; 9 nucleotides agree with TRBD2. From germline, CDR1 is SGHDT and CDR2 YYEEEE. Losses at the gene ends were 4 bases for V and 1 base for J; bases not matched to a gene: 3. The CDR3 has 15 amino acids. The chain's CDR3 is CASSTTSGSYNEQFF. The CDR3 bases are TGTGCCAGCAGCACGACTAGCGGATCCTACAATGAGCAGTTCTTC.

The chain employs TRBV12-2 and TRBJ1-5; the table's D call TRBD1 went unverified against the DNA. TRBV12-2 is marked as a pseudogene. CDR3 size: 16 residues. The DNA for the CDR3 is TGTGCAAGTCGCTTAGCGATCTACAGCTACAATCAGCCCCAGCATTTT. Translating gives CASRLAIYSYNQPQHF.

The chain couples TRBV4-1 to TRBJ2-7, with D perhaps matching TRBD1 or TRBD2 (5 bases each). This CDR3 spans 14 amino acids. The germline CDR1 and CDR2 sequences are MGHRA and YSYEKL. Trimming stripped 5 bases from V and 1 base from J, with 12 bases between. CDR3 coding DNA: TGCGCCAGCAGCTCCGTTGGGGGATCCTACGAGCAGTACTTC. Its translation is CASSSVGGSYEQYF.

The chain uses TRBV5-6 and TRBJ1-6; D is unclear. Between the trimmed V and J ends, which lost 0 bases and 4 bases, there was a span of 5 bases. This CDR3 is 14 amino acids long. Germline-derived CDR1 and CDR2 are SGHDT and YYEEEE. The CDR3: CASSLGEYNSPLHF. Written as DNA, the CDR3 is TGTGCCAGCAGCTTGGGGGAGTATAATTCACCCCTCCACTTT.

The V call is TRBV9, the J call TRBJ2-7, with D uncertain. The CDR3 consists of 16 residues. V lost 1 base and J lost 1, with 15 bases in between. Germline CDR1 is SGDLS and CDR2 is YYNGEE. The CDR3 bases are TGTGCCAGCAGCGTACCAGTGGCCATCCTTTCCTACGAGCAGTACTTC. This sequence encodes CASSVPVAILSYEQYF.